A selection of T cell receptor beta chains follows, all from one sample in a study of patients and donors after allogeneic stem cell transplantation. TCRdb reanalysed the RT-PCR reads using MiXCR and keeps one entry per CDR3 protein. The data show 70,000 to 95,000 distinct CDR3 sequences, approximately 5.2% seen once. Material for sequencing was blood, either unsorted or a sorted T cell fraction (not recorded which). The receptors were gathered from a human donor who was either an allogeneic HSCT recipient or a stem cell or donor lymphocyte infusion donor (not recorded which). It is not recorded whose cells these are; they may come from a transplant donor. CDR3s leave out the opening cysteine and the closing phenylalanine or tryptophan.

j_call v_call cdr3_aa
TRBJ1-2 TRBV20-1 SASPGRIYGYT
TRBJ1-1 TRBV18 ASSPQGARETEAF
TRBJ2-7 TRBV20-1 SARAGTGIYEQY
TRBJ1-5 TRBV15 ATSEGFQPQH
TRBJ1-1 TRBV4-1 ASSHPGQGGTEAF
TRBJ2-2 TRBV11-2 ASSLASLAGAGELF
TRBJ2-7 TRBV19 ASSIALGYEQY
TRBJ2-2 TRBV6-5 ASSYSPRGQGVPGELF
TRBJ2-5 TRBV12-3/TRBV12-4 ASSPGGRGVAETQY
TRBJ2-3 TRBV7-2 ASSFHAGGTDTQY
TRBJ1-1 TRBV11-2 ASSIGQGRAF
TRBJ2-5 TRBV12-3/TRBV12-4 ARGILAGRYQETQY
TRBJ2-1 TRBV11-2 ASSLSSFRQF
TRBJ2-1 TRBV29-1 SASGQRPYNEQF
TRBJ2-7 TRBV2 ASSEGRMAGQY
TRBJ2-7 TRBV11-2 ASSYRGNFYEQY
TRBJ1-5 TRBV19 ASTERPSNQPQH
TRBJ2-2 TRBV5-5 ASSLVPGESGELF
TRBJ2-5 TRBV4-2 ASSPGTSGSETQY
TRBJ1-1 TRBV7-6 ASSSGMRNTEAF
TRBJ2-1 TRBV15 ATSRDVRGGEQF
TRBJ2-2 TRBV19 ASVGGQGAYTGELF
TRBJ2-1 TRBV20-1 SARNLGTSYNEQF
TRBJ2-7 TRBV12-3/TRBV12-4 ASSLRTSGGPWFYEQY
TRBJ2-2 TRBV5-4 ASRTGTSFAGELF
TRBJ2-7 TRBV21-1 ASSKTPSRTSATYEQY
TRBJ2-7 TRBV2 ASSYISYEQY
TRBJ2-6 TRBV9 ASSVGPALSSGANVLT
TRBJ2-5 TRBV19 ASSIRDRGYEASGRGTQETQY
TRBJ1-6 TRBV2 ASSAGVTGNSPLH
TRBJ1-1 TRBV11-3 ASSLGPQTEAF
TRBJ1-5 TRBV6-1 ASSEAAGPSNQPQH
TRBJ2-2 TRBV7-8 ASSPMGGVNTGELF
TRBJ1-1 TRBV29-1 SVEQDLGGEAF
TRBJ2-6 TRBV20-1 SASWDRGLRSGANVLT
TRBJ2-2 TRBV3-1 ASSHPPGGPNTGELF
TRBJ1-2 TRBV9 ASSGTTGGFYGYT
TRBJ2-7 TRBV5-4 ASSLVSGGTYEQY
TRBJ1-3 TRBV6-1 ASTHAGYTGNTIY
TRBJ2-7 TRBV20-1 SAYEGTGYYEQY
TRBJ2-2 TRBV20-1 SARDHRGTGELF
TRBJ2-7 TRBV20-1 SARPGLGGYEQY
TRBJ2-4 TRBV30 AWSVRGVNIQY
TRBJ1-6 TRBV7-2 ASSLVGTGSYNSPLH
TRBJ1-3 TRBV7-9 ASSLAVSGNTIY
TRBJ1-2 TRBV6-1 ASSEPLQKGNYGYT